Each of the 27 T cell receptor beta chains below was sequenced from the same sample in a study of shared clonotypes between healthy human individuals. Only in-frame clones appear in the TCRdb table, and some are missing; sequencing was by immunoSEQ multiplex PCR. The sample records 450,000 to 500,000 clones, approximately 84% being singletons. Material: PBMCs. Source of these receptors: a woman in her forties in good health. Some clones in this sample may be carry-over from other donors' samples.

This clone was counted a single time. The rearrangement joins TRBV10-1 to TRBJ1-4; no clear D. This CDR3 region has 15 residues. CDR1 is WNHNN and CDR2 is SYGVQD in the germline V gene (reference sequence). Trimming shortened V by 0 bases and J by 4 bases, and 9 bases separated the two germline ends. DNA for the CDR3: TGCGCCAGCAGTGAGTCGAGTCAGCTTAATGAAAAACTGTTTTTT. Its protein product is CASSESSQLNEKLFF.

This chain links TRBV20-1 with TRBJ2-1; D unclear. This CDR3 has 10 residues. Germline V gives CDR1 DFQATT, CDR2 SNEGSKA (reference sequence). V was clipped by 5 bases and J by 5 bases, with 4 bases between them. The CDR3 loop is CSALHNEQFF. In DNA, the CDR3 is TGCAGTGCTCTGCACAATGAGCAGTTCTTC.

The chain carries TRBV7-8 and TRBJ2-7, with D perhaps matching TRBD1 (7 bases). CDR3 size: 16 residues. Per germline, CDR1 SGHVS and CDR2 FQNEAQ. V was trimmed by 5 bases and J by 0 bases, leaving 17 bases between them. Here the CDR3 reads CASSSSRGTYSYEQYF. CDR3 nucleotides: TGTGCCAGCAGCAGCTCCAGGGGGACTTACTCCTACGAGCAGTACTTC.

The count of this clone is one. The V gene is TRBV27, the J gene TRBJ1-4; D is unresolved. Germline CDR1 MNHEY, CDR2 SMNVEV (reference sequence). Trimming removed 6 bases from V and 8 bases from J, with 13 bases in between. This CDR3 contains 13 residues. CDR3: CASRGASREKLFF. CDR3 DNA: TGTGCCAGCAGGGGTGCCTCTAGGGAAAAACTGTTTTTT. Complete variable domain (other parts from reference TRBV27 and TRBJ1-4): EAQVTQNPRYLITVTGKKLTVTCSQNMNHEYMSWYRQDPGLGLRQIYYSMNVEVTDKGDVPEGYKVSRKEKRNFPLILESPSPNQTSLYFCASRGASREKLFFGSGTQLSVL.

With respect to this clone: This likely traces to a read error, being one base from a far larger clone. Other DNA sequences from this sample encode an identical CDR3 as well. V and J are TRBV7-3 and TRBJ2-3; D perhaps matches TRBD1 (5 bases). CDR1 is SGHTA, CDR2 FQGTGA, per germline. CDR3 length: 13 residues. Written as DNA, the CDR3 is TGTGCTAGCAGCTTAGGGGTCACAGATACGCAGTATTTT. Translation gives CASSLGVTDTQYF. The whole variable domain, remainder taken from reference TRBV7-3 and TRBJ2-3, is GAGVSQTPSNKVTEKGKYVELRCDPISGHTALYWYRQSLGQGPEFLIYFQGTGAADDSGLPNDRFFAVRPEGSVSTLKIQRTERGDSAVYLCASSLGVTDTQYFGPGTRLTVL.

This chain connects TRBV11-2 to TRBJ1-2; tentatively, D is TRBD1 (5 bases). V was shortened by 0 bases and J by 0 bases, with 8 bases between the two germline ends. The CDR3 runs 15 residues. Germline V gene sequence: CDR1 SGHAT, CDR2 FQNNGV. The CDR3 reads CASSLDGATNYGYTF. The DNA of the CDR3 is TGTGCCAGCAGCTTAGACGGGGCAACTAACTATGGCTACACCTTC.

Concerning this clone: A far larger clone is one nucleotide away, so this likely arose from a read error. The V gene is TRBV28, the J gene TRBJ2-2; unclear D gene. CDR3 length: 15 residues. The germline V gene encodes CDR1 MDHEN and CDR2 SYDVKM. The DNA of the CDR3 is TGTGCCAGCAGCTCCGGAGAGTCGAACGCCGGGGAGCTGTTTTTT. Translating gives CASSSGESNAGELFF.

The chain uses TRBV5-6 and TRBJ2-1; 10 positions agree with TRBD2. This CDR3 is 17 amino acids long. Germline CDR1 and CDR2: SGHDT and YYEEEE. The ends lost 3 bases at V and 9 bases at J; junction bases unmatched: 15. The CDR3 region is CASSSRRRLAGEREQFF. CDR3 coding DNA: TGTGCCAGCAGCTCACGCCGGCGGCTAGCGGGAGAGCGTGAGCAGTTCTTC. Based on the CDR3 plus reference TRBV5-6 and TRBJ2-1, the full variable domain is DAGVTQSPTHLIKTRGQQVTLRCSPKSGHDTVSWYQQALGQGPQFIFQYYEEEERQRGNFPDRFSGHQFPNYSSELNVNALLLGDSALYLCASSSRRRLAGEREQFFGPGTRLTVL.

This clone was seen only a few times. This chain joins TRBV5-1 and TRBJ2-6; 7 bases align to TRBD1. The germline CDR1 and CDR2 sequences are SGHRS and YFSETQ. The V segment lost 3 bases and the J segment 4 bases; nucleotides outside the gene matches: 7. The CDR3 totals 16 residues. The CDR3 coding sequence is TGCGCCAGCAGCTCAACAGGGGTGAGAGGGGCCAACGTCCTGACTTTC. Translating it yields CASSSTGVRGANVLTF. Using reference TRBV5-1 and TRBJ2-6 for the parts outside the CDR3, the full variable domain is KAGVTQTPRYLIKTRGQQVTLSCSPISGHRSVSWYQQTPGQGLQFLFEYFSETQRNKGNFPGRFSGRQFSNSRSEMNVSTLELGDSALYLCASSSTGVRGANVLTFGAGSRLTVL.

This clone was counted ten times or more. At the DNA level, this CDR3 is encoded by other sequences in the same sample as well. The rearrangement joins TRBV19 to TRBJ2-3; D is possibly TRBD1 or TRBD2 (5 bases each). Germline V lookup: CDR1 LNHDA, CDR2 SQIVND (reference sequence). CDR3 length: 14 residues. The V end was cut by 3 bases, the J end by 2 bases, with 9 bases between. The CDR3 loop is CASSIGADTDTQYF. In nucleotides, the CDR3 is TGTGCCAGTAGTATCGGGGCAGACACAGATACGCAGTATTTT.

As for this clone: A far larger clone differs by one base, so this is likely a read error. Other DNA sequences from this sample encode an identical CDR3 as well. The V gene is TRBV29-1, the J gene TRBJ2-7; TRBD1 matches 11 bases. The length of the CDR3 is 14 residues. Germline assignment: CDR1 SQVTM and CDR2 ANQGSEA. This CDR3 is CSVEGDRGIYEQYF. The CDR3 coding sequence is TGTAGCGTTGAAGGGGACAGGGGGATCTACGAGCAGTACTTC.

This clone was observed a handful of times. Other DNA sequences within the sample encode an identical CDR3. The chain couples TRBV5-1 to TRBJ1-1, with D possibly being TRBD1 (5 bases). Trimming stripped 0 bases from V and 5 bases from J, with 11 bases between. The CDR3 has 14 residues. Germline V gene data show CDR1 as SGHRS and CDR2 as YFSETQ. The CDR3 DNA is TGCGCCAGCAGCTTGGATTTAGGGGTTACTGAAGCTTTCTTT. Translation: CASSLDLGVTEAFF.

This chain uses TRBV4-3 with TRBJ2-7, with D maybe TRBD1 (5 bases). CDR3 length equals 19 residues. V was cut by 0 bases and J by 3 bases, with 24 bases left in between. Germline loops: CDR1 LGHNA, CDR2 YSLEER. The CDR3 sequence is CASSQDYSQGWQLVYEQYF. The CDR3 nucleotides read TGCGCCAGCAGCCAAGATTATTCCCAGGGTTGGCAGCTGGTCTACGAGCAGTACTTC.

Notes on this clone: This likely reflects a read error, since a far larger clone is one base away. Different DNA sequences within this sample yield the same CDR3. This CDR3 is CASRLSNIGGGGYTF. The CDR3 DNA sequence: TGTGCTAGCAGGTTATCGAACATCGGGGGTGGGGGCTACACCTTC. J is TRBJ1-2 and V is TRBV27; D might be TRBD1 (5 bases). Germline V gives CDR1 MNHEY, CDR2 SMNVEV (reference sequence). The CDR3 is made up of 15 amino acids.

This sequence joins TRBV2 and TRBJ2-7; D unresolved. Deletions cut 6 bases from V and 0 bases from J, with 12 bases between. Germline V gene data show CDR1 as SNHLY and CDR2 as FYNNEI. The CDR3 spans 14 residues. CDR3 residues: CASRPSGDSYEQYF. Here the CDR3 DNA reads TGTGCCAGCAGACCGTCTGGGGACTCCTACGAGCAGTACTTC.

The V and J genes are TRBV5-1 and TRBJ1-1; 7 bases are a match to TRBD1. This CDR3 has 15 residues. V gave up 2 bases and J gave up 1 base; unmatched junction bases: 5. Germline CDR1 is SGHRS and CDR2 is YFSETQ. The CDR3 bases are TGCGCCAGCAGCTTCACAGGGGTAGGGAACACTGAAGCTTTCTTT. This translates into CASSFTGVGNTEAFF.

A remark on this clone: The same CDR3 is also encoded by other DNA sequences in this sample. The chain couples TRBV5-1 to TRBJ2-2; D perhaps matches TRBD1 (6 bases). Trimming shortened V by 1 base and J by 3 bases, and 7 bases separated the two germline ends. The CDR3 extends over 14 amino acids. Germline CDR1 SGHRS, CDR2 YFSETQ. The CDR3 sequence is CASSLQGYTGELFF. CDR3 bases: TGCGCCAGCAGCTTGCAGGGGTACACCGGGGAGCTGTTTTTT.

The chain couples TRBV7-8 to TRBJ1-2, with TRBD1 identical over 9 bases. This CDR3 has 16 residues. The V segment lost 3 bases and the J segment 3 bases; nucleotides outside the gene matches: 8. Per the germline V gene, CDR1 is SGHVS and CDR2 is FQNEAQ. CDR3 nucleotide sequence: TGTGCCAGCAGCTTTTCGGCCGGGACAGGGCACTATGGCTACACCTTC. Translation: CASSFSAGTGHYGYTF. The full variable domain, rest sourced from reference TRBV7-8 and TRBJ1-2, is GAGVSQSPRYKVAKRGQDVALRCDPISGHVSLFWYQQALGQGPEFLTYFQNEAQLDKSGLPSDRFFAERPEGSVSTLKIQRTQQEDSAVYLCASSFSAGTGHYGYTFGSGTRLTVV.

The table lists this clone with a count of one. The chain carries TRBV29-1 and TRBJ1-1; 8 nucleotides match TRBD1. Germline V CDR1 and CDR2: SQVTM, ANQGSEA. Trimming at V came to 5 bases and at J to 12 bases, leaving 14 bases not matched to a gene. This CDR3 spans 13 amino acids. CDR3 sequence reads: CSVNGQGVGESFF. The CDR3 DNA reads TGCAGCGTTAACGGACAGGGAGTCGGCGAATCTTTCTTT.

This clone showed up just a few times. V and J are TRBV5-1 and TRBJ2-1; 14 positions match TRBD2. There are 18 residues in the CDR3. Trimming removed 4 bases from V and 3 bases from J; junction bases left unmatched: 9. The germline CDR1 and CDR2 sequences are SGHRS and YFSETQ. The CDR3 is CASSTGTSGSPVYNEQFF. CDR3 bases: TGCGCCAGCAGCACAGGGACTAGCGGGAGCCCCGTCTACAATGAGCAGTTCTTC.

In its sample, this clone was seen a few times. This probably arose from a read error, given a far larger clone one base away. Other DNA sequences within the sample encode an identical CDR3. The rearrangement joins TRBV2 to TRBJ1-5, with D possibly being TRBD1 (5 bases). CDR1 is SNHLY and CDR2 is FYNNEI in the germline V gene. V lost 7 bases and J 7 bases, leaving 17 bases between the germline ends. The CDR3 has 14 amino acids. In nucleotides, the CDR3 is TGTGCCAGCATGTCTACAGGAGGCCGACAGCCCCAGCATTTT. Its translation: CASMSTGGRQPQHF. The full variable domain, its missing parts supplied by reference TRBV2 and TRBJ1-5, is EPEVTQTPSHQVTQMGQEVILRCVPISNHLYFYWYRQILGQKVEFLVSFYNNEISEKSEIFDDQFSVERPDGSNFTLKIRSTKLEDSAMYFCASMSTGGRQPQHFGDGTRLSIL.

Of note for this clone: A read error is likely here: a far larger clone is one base away. Other DNA sequences within the sample encode an identical CDR3. The chain has TRBV4-1 and TRBJ1-2, with D hard to call. The CDR3 contains 14 residues. Looked up from germline, CDR1 is MGHRA and CDR2 is YSYEKL. The CDR3 is CASSPVVPSLGYTF. Here the CDR3 DNA reads TGCGCCAGCAGCCCAGTAGTGCCCTCTCTTGGCTACACATTC.

This rearrangement joins TRBV7-2 to TRBJ2-7, with 8 bases aligning to TRBD2. The CDR3 runs 17 residues. After removal of 7 bases from V and 3 bases from J, the junction contained 17 bases not matched to a gene. The germline gives CDR1 SGHTA, CDR2 FQGNSA. This chain's CDR3 is CASNSPGGGGRIYEQYF. In DNA, the CDR3 is TGTGCCAGCAACTCCCCTGGGGGGGGCGGGAGGATCTACGAGCAGTACTTC.

This clone was found a few times. Being one base from a much bigger clone, this may be a read error. This chain uses TRBV6-1 with TRBJ2-7; D tentatively reads TRBD1 or TRBD2 (6 bases each). The CDR3 is made up of 13 amino acids. V lost 11 bases to trimming and J lost 4 bases, with 18 bases between them. Germline V gene data show CDR1 as MNHNS and CDR2 as SASEGT. CDR3 sequence: CAGGTWALYEQYF. CDR3 in DNA: TGTGCCGGAGGGACATGGGCGCTTTACGAGCAGTACTTC.

The chain has TRBV2 and TRBJ2-5; tentatively, D is TRBD1 or TRBD2 (5 bases each). The germline gives CDR1 SNHLY, CDR2 FYNNEI. This CDR3 has 12 amino acids. The V and J ends lost 6 bases and 4 bases respectively, with 9 bases between them. CDR3 nucleotides: TGTGCCAGCAGCGCCGGGACAGAGACCCAGTACTTC. Its translation: CASSAGTETQYF. Complete variable domain (other parts from reference TRBV2 and TRBJ2-5): EPEVTQTPSHQVTQMGQEVILRCVPISNHLYFYWYRQILGQKVEFLVSFYNNEISEKSEIFDDQFSVERPDGSNFTLKIRSTKLEDSAMYFCASSAGTETQYFGPGTRLLVL.

V and J are TRBV27 and TRBJ2-1, with TRBD2 matching 10 bases. This CDR3 has 20 residues. Trimming at V came to 5 bases and at J to 5 bases, leaving 21 bases not matched to a gene. Germline CDR1 and CDR2: MNHEY and SMNVEV (reference sequence). CDR3 bases: TGTGCCAGCAGTCTGGACGGGCTCCGAAATAGCGGGAGGCCCCACAATGAGCAGTTCTTC. Encoded protein: CASSLDGLRNSGRPHNEQFF.

Details on this clone: Given a far larger clone just one base away, this is likely a sequencing read error. The chain recombines TRBV30 with TRBJ2-1; 8 bases fit TRBD1. The CDR3 consists of 14 residues. Germline V gene lookup returns CDR1 GTSNPN and CDR2 SVGIG (reference sequence). In DNA, the CDR3 is TGTGCCTGGAGTGATATTTCAGGGGGCAATGAGAAGTTCTTC. Translated, it gives CAWSDISGGNEKFF.